This T cell receptor beta chain was sequenced during a study of chemoradiotherapy in HPV16-positive cancers. Study in general: Candidate HPV-specific clones and shared TCR motifs came from two HPV16-positive patients.

Germline CDR1 is LNHDA and CDR2 is SQIVND (reference sequence). This CDR3 contains 16 residues. After removal of 6 bases from V and 3 bases from J, the junction contained 10 bases not matched to a gene. Assay: immunoSEQ multiplex PCR; the TCRdb copy retains only in-frame clones and omits some. Here the sample spans approximately 13,000 clones, around nine tenths being singletons. As concerns this clone: Its antigen is unidentified.

General observations from the study: For HPV16-positive patients, expanding HPV-responsive T cells associated with longer recurrence-free survival. Candidate HPV-specific clones and E7-related TCR motifs grew in tumor during treatment.

The sequence came from a human donor with HPV-associated anogenital cancer. Sequencing was performed on tumor tissue, taken from a patient who underwent chemoradiotherapy. The chain couples TRBV19 to TRBJ2-2; 7 bases line up with TRBD2. The CDR3 bases are TGTGCCAGTAGGGGGTCTGCTAGCGGTTACACCGGGGAGCTGTTTTTT. Residues: CASRGSASGYTGELFF.